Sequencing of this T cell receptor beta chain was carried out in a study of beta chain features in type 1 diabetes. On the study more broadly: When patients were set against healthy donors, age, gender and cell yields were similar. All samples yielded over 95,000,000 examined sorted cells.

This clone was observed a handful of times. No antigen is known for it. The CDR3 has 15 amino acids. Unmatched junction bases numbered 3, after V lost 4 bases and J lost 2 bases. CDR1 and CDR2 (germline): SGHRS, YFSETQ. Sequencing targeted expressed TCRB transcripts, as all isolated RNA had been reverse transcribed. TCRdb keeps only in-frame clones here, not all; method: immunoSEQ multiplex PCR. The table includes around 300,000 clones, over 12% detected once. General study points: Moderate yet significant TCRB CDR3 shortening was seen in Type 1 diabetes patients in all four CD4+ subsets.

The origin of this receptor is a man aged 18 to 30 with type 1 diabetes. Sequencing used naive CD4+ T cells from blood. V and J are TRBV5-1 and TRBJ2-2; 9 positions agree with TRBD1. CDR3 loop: CASSPGQGNTGELFF. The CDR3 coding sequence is TGCGCCAGCAGCCCGGGACAGGGAAACACCGGGGAGCTGTTTTTT.